This T cell receptor (beta chain) is drawn from a study of OX40 agonist ivuxolimab in advanced cancers. Overall study: Each dose-escalation patient presented with hepatocellular carcinoma, melanoma, renal cell or head and neck cancer. A mean age of approximately 60 years, range about 23 to 90, was recorded, and 82.7% were male.

The protocol was immunoSEQ multiplex PCR, while the TCRdb copy is restricted to in-frame clones and leaves out a portion. The sample has 25,000 to 35,000 clones, roughly 82% seen once. Study conclusions and caveats: The mean number of expanded clones was higher in CD8+ T cells than in CD4+.

About this clone itself: Its antigen remains unidentified.

The CDR3 consists of 11 residues. The V end was cut by 5 bases, the J end by 6 bases, with 8 bases between. The V gene's germline CDR1 is SEHNR and CDR2 FQNEAQ (reference sequence). Patients with autoimmune history or systemic immunosuppression were excluded. The sequence derives from an adult with an advanced solid tumor such as melanoma, head and neck, liver or kidney cancer. This rearrangement joins TRBV7-9 to TRBJ2-7, with D perhaps matching TRBD1 (5 bases). The sample was CD4+ or CD8+ T cells sorted from blood, taken in a trial of the OX40 agonist ivuxolimab. This CDR3 is CASSQTAEQYF. The CDR3 nucleotides are TGTGCCAGCAGCCAGACAGCCGAGCAGTACTTC.